Listed below are T cell receptor beta chains from one sample, sequenced in a study of human T cells and chemical hapten exposure. TCRdb reanalysed the RACE reads using MiXCR and keeps one entry per CDR3 protein. The profile shows fewer than 100,000 distinct CDR3 sequences, 8.5% to 9.5% of them singletons. Sequencing used whole blood. These TCRs come from a female donor in good health. Some clones in this sample may be carry-over from other donors' samples. Each CDR3 is given with its conserved first and last residue. A D gene is named only where the DNA matches it firmly. Clone size, where shown, is once, few, many, or a class for clones that have expanded.

CDR3 DNA | CDR3 protein | J gene | D gene | V gene | clone size
TGTGCCAGCAGCTTAGACCCCGGTAAAAACATTCAGTACTTC | CASSLDPGKNIQYF | TRBJ2-4 | . | TRBV11-2 | many
TGTGCCAGCCAGGGACAGGGTTTAGGAGGCTACACCTTC | CASQGQGLGGYTF | TRBJ1-2 | TRBD1 | TRBV10-3 | .
TGTGCCAGCAGGTCAACTAGCGAGTCAGATACGCAGTATTTT | CASRSTSESDTQYF | TRBJ2-3 | TRBD2 | TRBV28 | many
TGTGCCAGCAGTTACGGGACGGTGAACACCGGGGAGCTGTTTTTT | CASSYGTVNTGELFF | TRBJ2-2 | . | TRBV6-1 | many
TGTGCCAGCAGTTCGACAGGAGTCATGAACACTGAAGCTTTCTTT | CASSSTGVMNTEAFF | TRBJ1-1 | . | TRBV28 | .
TGTGCCAGCAGCCAAGATGCAGGTACCATGGAAATTTCACCCCTCCACTTT | CASSQDAGTMEISPLHF | TRBJ1-6 | . | TRBV14 | few
TGTGCCAGCAGCTTAGGGCTCCCCGGCGAGGAAGCTTTCTTT | CASSLGLPGEEAFF | TRBJ1-1 | . | TRBV7-2 | many
TGTGCCATCAGTAAGGGAGGGGCGAGGGATGAAGCTTTCTTT | CAISKGGARDEAFF | TRBJ1-1 | . | TRBV10-3 | .
TGCAGCGTGAGTGGACAGGGGGCCACTGAAGCTTTCTTT | CSVSGQGATEAFF | TRBJ1-1 | TRBD1 | TRBV29-1 | many
TGTGCCAGCTCACCACAAGGACCGATTTACGAGCAGTACTTC | CASSPQGPIYEQYF | TRBJ2-7 | . | TRBV18 | .
TGTGCCAGCAGCCAAGATGGAAGGTCCGCAGATACGCAGTATTTT | CASSQDGRSADTQYF | TRBJ2-3 | . | TRBV14 | many
TGTGCCAGCTCCAGTCCCGGGACAGGGTACTACGAGCAGTACTTC | CASSSPGTGYYEQYF | TRBJ2-7 | TRBD1 | TRBV25-1 | few
TGTGCCAGCAGCCCGGACGGAAACCTTTATGGCTACACCTTC | CASSPDGNLYGYTF | TRBJ1-2 | . | TRBV7-9 | many
TGCAGTGCTAGCAGGGACCTCTCACCCCTCCACTTT | CSASRDLSPLHF | TRBJ1-6 | . | TRBV20-1 | many
TGTGCCAGCAGCTGGGCCAGGGCGGATGGCTACACCTTC | CASSWARADGYTF | TRBJ1-2 | . | TRBV5-4 | few
TGTGCCAGCACCAAAGCGACAGGCGGCAATCAGCCCCAGCATTTT | CASTKATGGNQPQHF | TRBJ1-5 | . | TRBV6-2/TRBV6-3 | many
TGTGCCAGCAGCTTAGGCCGGGACAGGCCATACGTTACCTACAATGAGCAGTTCTTC | CASSLGRDRPYVTYNEQFF | TRBJ2-1 | TRBD1 | TRBV7-9 | many
TGCAGTGCTAGCAGGGATGGGATCTACGAGCAGTACTTC | CSASRDGIYEQYF | TRBJ2-7 | . | TRBV20-1 | many
TGTGCCAGCAGCCCCCATGAGGTGATGGGAAGCTACGAGCAGTACTTC | CASSPHEVMGSYEQYF | TRBJ2-7 | . | TRBV7-2 | many
TGTGCCAGCTGCCCGTCCGGGACATCCCGAAATTCACCCCTCCACTTT | CASCPSGTSRNSPLHF | TRBJ1-6 | . | TRBV28 | .
TGTGCCAGCAGCTTTGTTCGTAACACTGAAGCTTTCTTT | CASSFVRNTEAFF | TRBJ1-1 | . | TRBV11-2 | many
TGTGCCACCAGCAGAGGGGGGGGCTTGTACGAGCAGTACTTC | CATSRGGGLYEQYF | TRBJ2-7 | . | TRBV15 | many
TGCGCCAGCAGCTTGTTGGACCCCTTGGGTGAAGCTTTCTTT | CASSLLDPLGEAFF | TRBJ1-1 | . | TRBV5-1 | few
TGTGCCAGCAGTGAGCATCCCGCATATACGCAGTATTTT | CASSEHPAYTQYF | TRBJ2-3 | . | TRBV2 | few
TGCGCCAGCAGCTTGGACGGGAACAGGGTCCGTCGATATACGCAGTATTTT | CASSLDGNRVRRYTQYF | TRBJ2-3 | . | TRBV5-1 | many
TGCAGCGCGGACTCCCTCGGGGACTATGGCTACACCTTC | CSADSLGDYGYTF | TRBJ1-2 | . | TRBV29-1 | few
TGTGCCAGCAGCTTAGACAGGGCGGCTCAGCCCCAGCATTTT | CASSLDRAAQPQHF | TRBJ1-5 | . | TRBV11-2 | .
TGTGCCAGCAGCCCTAGTCACAACCTGAACACTGAAGCTTTCTTT | CASSPSHNLNTEAFF | TRBJ1-1 | . | TRBV7-2 | .
TGTGCCAGCAGTGCTCCCGGGACTAGCGGGGGTCCTACGGACGAGCAGTACTTC | CASSAPGTSGGPTDEQYF | TRBJ2-7 | TRBD2 | TRBV12-3/TRBV12-4 | many
TGTGCCAGTAGTACCCAGACAGGGAGAGGGGCCAACGTCCTGACTTTC | CASSTQTGRGANVLTF | TRBJ2-6 | TRBD1 | TRBV19 | .
TGTGCCAGCAGCTTAGGAGGACAGGGGGCGCACCCTGAAGCTTTCTTT | CASSLGGQGAHPEAFF | TRBJ1-1 | TRBD1 | TRBV7-9 | few
TGTGCCAGCTCCCTGGACAGGGCACCCTATGGCTACACCTTC | CASSLDRAPYGYTF | TRBJ1-2 | TRBD1 | TRBV18 | .
TGTGCCAGCATGGGAGGGGGGGCAGTGAACTATGGCTACACCTTC | CASMGGGAVNYGYTF | TRBJ1-2 | . | TRBV2 | .
TGTGCCAGCACGCGACAGGGGGAAGCTTTCTTT | CASTRQGEAFF | TRBJ1-1 | TRBD1 | TRBV6-5 | many
TGTGCCAGCAGTTCACGAGTCCTGGGCAATCAGCCCCAGCATTTT | CASSSRVLGNQPQHF | TRBJ1-5 | . | TRBV28 | few
TGTGCCACCAGTGATTTGGGTACAGGGAGTAACTCTGGGGCCAACGTCCTGACTTTC | CATSDLGTGSNSGANVLTF | TRBJ2-6 | . | TRBV24-1 | .
TGTGCCAGCAGCTTGGAAGGGACAGGTGGATGGGATGAGCAGTTCTTC | CASSLEGTGGWDEQFF | TRBJ2-1 | TRBD1 | TRBV5-5 | many
TGTGCCAGCACTCAAGGGACAGGGCTAAATAATTCACCCCTCCACTTT | CASTQGTGLNNSPLHF | TRBJ1-6 | TRBD1 | TRBV2 | many
TGTGCCAGCAGCCAAGGTGGCAGCTCGAACACTGAAGCTTTCTTT | CASSQGGSSNTEAFF | TRBJ1-1 | . | TRBV3-1 | many
TGCAGTGCTAGGTCTCAGGATTCCCGAGCCGTCTTC | CSARSQDSRAVF | TRBJ1-2 | . | TRBV20-1 | few
TGCAGTTCCGGACAGGGCGCTATGAGGGAAAAACTGTTTTTT | CSSGQGAMREKLFF | TRBJ1-4 | TRBD1 | TRBV20-1 | .
TGTGCCAGTACATCCTTTTCTGGGGCCAACGTCCTGACTTTC | CASTSFSGANVLTF | TRBJ2-6 | . | TRBV25-1 | few
TGTGCCAGCAGTGAATCGCCAGCTTCCTACGAGCAGTACTTC | CASSESPASYEQYF | TRBJ2-7 | . | TRBV2 | many
TGTGCCAGCAGACTAGGTGCAGGGGACTTTGAGGCCCTCCACTTT | CASRLGAGDFEALHF | TRBJ1-6 | . | TRBV7-9 | few
TGTGCCAGCAGCTCCCGAAGTAGCGGGGGCGGCCCAAACTACGAGCAGTACTTC | CASSSRSSGGGPNYEQYF | TRBJ2-7 | TRBD2 | TRBV9 | many
TGCAGCGTTGGACACGGAGAGTTGGGGCAGTACTTC | CSVGHGELGQYF | TRBJ2-7 | . | TRBV29-1 | .